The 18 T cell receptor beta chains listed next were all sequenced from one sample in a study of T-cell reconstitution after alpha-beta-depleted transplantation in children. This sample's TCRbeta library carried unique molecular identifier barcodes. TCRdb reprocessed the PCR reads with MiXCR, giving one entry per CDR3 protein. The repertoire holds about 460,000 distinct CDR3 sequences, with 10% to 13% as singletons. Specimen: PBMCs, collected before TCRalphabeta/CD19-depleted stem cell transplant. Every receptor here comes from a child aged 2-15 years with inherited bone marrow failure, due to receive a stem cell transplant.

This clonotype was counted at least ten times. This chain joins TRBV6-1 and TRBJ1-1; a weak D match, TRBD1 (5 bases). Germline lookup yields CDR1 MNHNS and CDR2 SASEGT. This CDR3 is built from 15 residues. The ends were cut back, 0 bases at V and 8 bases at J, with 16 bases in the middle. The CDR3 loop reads CASSEAPAGGGEAFF. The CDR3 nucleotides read TGTGCCAGCAGTGAAGCTCCCGCGGGGGGTGGAGAAGCTTTCTTT.

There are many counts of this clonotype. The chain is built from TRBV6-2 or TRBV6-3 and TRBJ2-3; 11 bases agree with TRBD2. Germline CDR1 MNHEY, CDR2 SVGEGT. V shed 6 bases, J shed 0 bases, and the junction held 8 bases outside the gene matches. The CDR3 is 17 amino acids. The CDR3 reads CASRRPGLAASTDTQYF. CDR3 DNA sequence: TGTGCCAGCAGGAGACCGGGACTAGCGGCTAGCACAGATACGCAGTATTTT.

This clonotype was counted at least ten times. In DNA, the CDR3 is TGTGCCAGCAGCCCTAGCGGGAGTGGGCATGAGCAGTTCTTC. Residues: CASSPSGSGHEQFF. The V gene is TRBV9, the J gene TRBJ2-1, with 10 bases fitting TRBD2. Trimming at V came to 4 bases and at J to 8 bases, leaving 6 bases not matched to a gene. The CDR3 covers 14 residues. CDR1 and CDR2 from the germline V gene are SGDLS and YYNGEE.

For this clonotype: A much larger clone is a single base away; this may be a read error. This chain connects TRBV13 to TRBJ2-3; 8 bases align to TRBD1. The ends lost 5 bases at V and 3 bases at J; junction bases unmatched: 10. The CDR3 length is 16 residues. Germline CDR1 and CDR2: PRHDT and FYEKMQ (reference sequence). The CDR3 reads CASSLSGTGLTDTQYF. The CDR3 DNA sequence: TGTGCCAGCAGCCTCTCCGGGACAGGACTTACAGATACGCAGTATTTT.

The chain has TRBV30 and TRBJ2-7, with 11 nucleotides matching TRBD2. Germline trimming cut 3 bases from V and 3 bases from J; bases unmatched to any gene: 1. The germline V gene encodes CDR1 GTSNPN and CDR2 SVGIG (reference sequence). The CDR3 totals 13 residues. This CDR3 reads CAWSGTSGYEQYF. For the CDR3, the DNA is TGTGCCTGGAGCGGGACTAGCGGCTACGAGCAGTACTTC.

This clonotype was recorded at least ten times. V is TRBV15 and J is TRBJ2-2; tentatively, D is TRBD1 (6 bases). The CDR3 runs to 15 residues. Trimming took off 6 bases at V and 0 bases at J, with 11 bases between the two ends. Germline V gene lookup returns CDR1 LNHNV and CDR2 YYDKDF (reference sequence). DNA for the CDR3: TGTGCCACCAGTCCCGGGACATCGAACACCGGGGAGCTGTTTTTT. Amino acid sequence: CATSPGTSNTGELFF.

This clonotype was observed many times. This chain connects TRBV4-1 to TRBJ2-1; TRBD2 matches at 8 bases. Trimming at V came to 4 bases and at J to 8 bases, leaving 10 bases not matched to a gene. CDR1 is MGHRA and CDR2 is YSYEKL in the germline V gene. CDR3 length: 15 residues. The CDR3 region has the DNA TGCGCCAGCAGCCTTACGGGAGGGGCTCTTTATGAGCAGTTCTTC. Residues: CASSLTGGALYEQFF.

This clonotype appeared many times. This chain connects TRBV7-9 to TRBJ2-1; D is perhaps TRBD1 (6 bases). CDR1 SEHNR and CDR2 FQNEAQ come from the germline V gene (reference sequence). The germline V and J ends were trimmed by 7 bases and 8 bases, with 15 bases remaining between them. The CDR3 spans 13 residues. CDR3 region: CASTPAQGHEQFF. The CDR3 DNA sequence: TGTGCCAGCACTCCCGCACAGGGCCATGAGCAGTTCTTC.

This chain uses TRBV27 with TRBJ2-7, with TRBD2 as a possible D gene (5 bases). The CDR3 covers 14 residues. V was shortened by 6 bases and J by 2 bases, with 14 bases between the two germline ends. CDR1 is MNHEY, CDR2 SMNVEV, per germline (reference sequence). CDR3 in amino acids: CASRPGVVPYEQYF. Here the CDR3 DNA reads TGTGCCAGCAGACCCGGGGTTGTCCCCTACGAGCAGTACTTC.

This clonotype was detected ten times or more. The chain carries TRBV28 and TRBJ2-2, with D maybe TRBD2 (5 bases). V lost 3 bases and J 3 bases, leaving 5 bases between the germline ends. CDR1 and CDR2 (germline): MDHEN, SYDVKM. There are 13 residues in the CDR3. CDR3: CASSLRDTGELFF. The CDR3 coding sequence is TGTGCCAGCAGTTTGAGGGACACCGGGGAGCTGTTTTTT.

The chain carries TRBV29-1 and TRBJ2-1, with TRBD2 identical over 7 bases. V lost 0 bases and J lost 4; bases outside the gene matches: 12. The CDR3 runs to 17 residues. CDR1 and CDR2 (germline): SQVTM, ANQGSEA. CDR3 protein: CSVEDPRGREAYNEQFF. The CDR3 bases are TGCAGCGTTGAAGATCCGAGAGGACGGGAGGCATACAATGAGCAGTTCTTC.

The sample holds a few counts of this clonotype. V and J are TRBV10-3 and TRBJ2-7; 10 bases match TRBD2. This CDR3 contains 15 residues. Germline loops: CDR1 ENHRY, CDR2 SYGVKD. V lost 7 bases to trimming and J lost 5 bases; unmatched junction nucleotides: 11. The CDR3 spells CAINLGASGRNEQYF. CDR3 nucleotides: TGTGCCATCAATCTTGGGGCTAGCGGGAGAAACGAGCAGTACTTC.

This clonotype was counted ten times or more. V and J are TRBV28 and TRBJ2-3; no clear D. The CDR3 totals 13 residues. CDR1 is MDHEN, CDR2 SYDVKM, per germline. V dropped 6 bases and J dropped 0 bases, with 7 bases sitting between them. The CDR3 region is CASRFPSTDTQYF. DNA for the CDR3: TGTGCCAGCAGGTTTCCTAGCACAGATACGCAGTATTTT.

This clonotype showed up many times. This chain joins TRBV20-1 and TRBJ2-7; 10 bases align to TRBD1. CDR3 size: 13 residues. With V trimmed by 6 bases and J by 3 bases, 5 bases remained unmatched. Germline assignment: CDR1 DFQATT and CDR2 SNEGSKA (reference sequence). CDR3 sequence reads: CSAVRDRGYEQYF. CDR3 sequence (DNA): TGCAGTGCGGTCCGGGACAGGGGCTACGAGCAGTACTTC.

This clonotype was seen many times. CDR3 DNA sequence: TGTGCCAGCAGTTACTTCCCAAGTATACCCGGGACAGGGAACACTGAAGCTTTCTTT. The encoded protein is CASSYFPSIPGTGNTEAFF. This chain links TRBV6-5 with TRBJ1-1, with 8 bases identical to TRBD1. This CDR3 contains 19 residues. Germline loops: CDR1 MNHEY, CDR2 SVGAGI. Trimming at V came to 1 base and at J to 1 base, leaving 14 bases not matched to a gene.

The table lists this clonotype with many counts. CDR3 region: CASSVLADLYNEQFF. For the CDR3, the DNA is TGTGCCAGCAGCGTACTAGCGGACCTATACAATGAGCAGTTCTTC. The J gene is TRBJ2-1, the V gene TRBV9, with 7 bases fitting TRBD2. The germline V gene has CDR1 SGDLS and CDR2 YYNGEE. Unmatched junction bases numbered 5, after V lost 1 base and J lost 4 bases. There are 15 residues in the CDR3.

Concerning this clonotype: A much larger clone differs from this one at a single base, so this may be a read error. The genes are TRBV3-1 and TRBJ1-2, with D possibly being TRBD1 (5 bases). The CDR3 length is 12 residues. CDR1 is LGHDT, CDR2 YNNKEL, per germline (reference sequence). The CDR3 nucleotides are TGTGCCAGCTGCCAAGAACGGGGGAGCTACACCTTC. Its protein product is CASCQERGSYTF.

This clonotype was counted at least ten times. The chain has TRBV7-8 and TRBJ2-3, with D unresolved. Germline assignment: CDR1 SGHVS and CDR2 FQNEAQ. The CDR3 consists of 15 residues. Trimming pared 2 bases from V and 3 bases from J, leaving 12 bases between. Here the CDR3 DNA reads TGTGCCAGCAGCTTAAATCCGGCGGCTACAGATACGCAGTATTTT. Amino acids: CASSLNPAATDTQYF.